These 18 T cell receptor beta chains came from one sample sequenced in a study of cytomegalovirus exposure and HLA in healthy donors. PCR involved 60 Vbeta and 13 Jbeta primers. Assay: immunoSEQ multiplex PCR; the TCRdb copy retains only in-frame clones and omits some. Among under 300,000 clones listed, 75% to 85% were seen once. The source material was PBMCs. The receptor source for this set is a woman in her fifties or sixties in good health and CMV-seropositive.

J is TRBJ2-7 and V is TRBV6-5, with a possible D match to TRBD1 (6 bases). From germline, CDR1 is MNHEY and CDR2 SVGAGI. The CDR3 runs 14 residues. V was clipped by 7 bases and J by 2 bases, with 15 bases between them. CDR3 sequence reads: CASTNPTGAYEQYF. The CDR3 DNA is TGTGCCAGCACTAACCCGACAGGAGCCTACGAGCAGTACTTC.

The V call is TRBV2, the J call TRBJ2-1; no firm D call. V lost 0 bases to trimming and J lost 5 bases, with 5 bases between them. The CDR3 is 13 residues long. Germline-derived CDR1 and CDR2 are SNHLY and FYNNEI. Here the CDR3 DNA reads TGTGCCAGCAGTGAAGCAGCTAACAATGAGCAGTTCTTC. Its protein product is CASSEAANNEQFF.

The rearrangement links TRBV9 to TRBJ1-4; the D is unclear. The germline V gene has CDR1 SGDLS and CDR2 YYNGEE. The V and J ends lost 2 bases and 3 bases respectively, with 11 bases between them. This CDR3 contains 15 residues. CDR3 sequence: CASSVGIGANEKLFF. The CDR3 DNA reads as TGTGCCAGCAGCGTCGGGATCGGCGCTAATGAAAAACTGTTTTTT.

V and J are TRBV5-1 and TRBJ2-5; D is ambiguous. CDR1 SGHRS and CDR2 YFSETQ come from the germline V gene. V was trimmed by 0 bases and J by 4 bases, leaving 10 bases between them. The CDR3 spans 14 residues. CDR3 in DNA: TGCGCCAGCAGCTTGGGGGCGATAGGAGAGACCCAGTACTTC. Translation: CASSLGAIGETQYF.

In this sample, this clone turned up once. V is TRBV18 and J is TRBJ2-3; tentative D call: TRBD2 (5 bases). Trimming took off 6 bases at V and 4 bases at J, with 17 bases between the two ends. The CDR3 is 15 residues long. Germline lookup yields CDR1 KGHSH and CDR2 LQKENI. The CDR3 DNA follows: TGTGCCAGCTCCCGTAGCGAGTTACGCCCAGATACGCAGTATTTT. This encodes CASSRSELRPDTQYF.

The chain is built from TRBV4-1 and TRBJ2-6; D is unclear. V was clipped by 2 bases and J by 1 base, with 6 bases between them. Germline V gene lookup returns CDR1 MGHRA and CDR2 YSYEKL. This CDR3 has 15 amino acids. CDR3 bases: TGCGCCAGCAGCCAAATCGTTTCTGGGGCCAACGTCCTGACTTTC. Amino acid sequence: CASSQIVSGANVLTF.

On this clone itself: Distinct nucleotide sequences in the sample also encode this CDR3. This sequence joins TRBV6-1 and TRBJ1-1, with D perhaps TRBD1 (6 bases). The CDR3 has 13 amino acids. Trimming took off 7 bases at V and 3 bases at J, with 12 bases between the two ends. Germline V lookup: CDR1 MNHNS, CDR2 SASEGT. Here the CDR3 reads CASIGQGHTEAFF. The CDR3 DNA follows: TGTGCCAGCATTGGGCAGGGGCACACTGAAGCTTTCTTT.

The chain links TRBV5-1 to TRBJ2-5; 13 nucleotides agree with TRBD2. The V and J ends lost 1 base and 4 bases, in that order; junction bases with no gene match: 4. From germline, CDR1 is SGHRS and CDR2 YFSETQ. This CDR3 region has 16 residues. The CDR3 DNA reads TGCGCCAGCAGCTTGAGTACTAGCGGGAGGGGAGAGACCCAGTACTTC. Encoded protein: CASSLSTSGRGETQYF.

This clone was counted once. The chain employs TRBV7-9 and TRBJ1-2; D is unclear. The V and J ends lost 2 bases and 8 bases respectively, with 9 bases between them. The CDR3 sequence is 12 residues long. Germline V gene lookup returns CDR1 SEHNR and CDR2 FQNEAQ (reference sequence). The CDR3 protein is CASSLPGIGYTF. The DNA of the CDR3 is TGTGCCAGCAGCTTACCAGGAATAGGCTACACCTTC.

V usage is TRBV19 and J usage is TRBJ2-1, with 7 nucleotides matching TRBD2. Germline CDR1 LNHDA, CDR2 SQIVND (reference sequence). The CDR3 has 17 residues. The V and J ends lost 4 bases and 2 bases, in that order; junction bases with no gene match: 11. The CDR3 nucleotides are TGTGCCAGTAGTACCACTCGACTCAGCGGGACCTACAATGAGCAGTTCTTC. Translated, it gives CASSTTRLSGTYNEQFF.

The V and J genes are TRBV15 and TRBJ2-1, with D unresolved. Germline CDR1 reads LNHNV; CDR2 reads YYDKDF (reference sequence). Trimming stripped 7 bases from V and 6 bases from J, with 19 bases between. The CDR3 is 15 residues long. CDR3 sequence reads: CATKPDSFGANEQFF. The CDR3 coding sequence is TGTGCCACCAAACCTGACTCCTTCGGCGCCAATGAGCAGTTCTTC.

This chain uses TRBV18 with TRBJ1-2; D ambiguous. Germline V gives CDR1 KGHSH, CDR2 LQKENI. V was clipped by 6 bases and J by 5 bases, with 16 bases between them. The CDR3 has 14 amino acids. The CDR3 reads CASSLSDGKYGYTF. Written as DNA, the CDR3 is TGTGCCAGCTCCCTTTCCGACGGGAAATATGGCTACACCTTC.

The rearrangement joins TRBV30 to TRBJ2-1; TRBD2 agrees at 11 bases. The J segment lost 10 bases and the V segment lost 1 base, leaving 6 bases of the junction unmatched. CDR3 length equals 14 residues. Per germline, CDR1 GTSNPN and CDR2 SVGIG (reference sequence). The CDR3 sequence: CAWSETSGIYEQFF. The CDR3 region has the DNA TGTGCCTGGAGTGAGACTAGCGGGATCTACGAGCAGTTCTTC.

The chain recombines TRBV6-6 with TRBJ2-7, with TRBD1 matching 8 bases. The V and J ends lost 6 bases and 3 bases, in that order; junction bases with no gene match: 7. Germline values: CDR1 MNHNY, CDR2 SVGAGI (reference sequence). The length of the CDR3 is 14 residues. The CDR3 reads CASSSPGQGYEQYF. In DNA, the CDR3 is TGTGCCAGCAGCTCCCCCGGACAGGGCTACGAGCAGTACTTC.

The V and J genes are TRBV9 and TRBJ1-2; 7 bases agree with TRBD1. V shed 6 bases and J 5 bases; nucleotides not matched to a gene: 10. The CDR3 has 14 amino acids. Germline loops: CDR1 SGDLS, CDR2 YYNGEE. CDR3 residues: CASTLTGVGYGYTF. The DNA of the CDR3 is TGTGCCAGCACTTTAACAGGGGTAGGGTATGGCTACACCTTC.

This chain uses TRBV5-1 with TRBJ2-5, with 13 positions matching TRBD2. CDR3 length: 14 residues. In germline, CDR1 is SGHRS, CDR2 YFSETQ. J was trimmed by 5 bases and V by 4 bases; bases with no gene match: 2. The CDR3 loop is CASSGTSGTETQYF. In nucleotides, the CDR3 is TGCGCCAGCAGCGGGACTAGCGGGACGGAGACCCAGTACTTC.

The CDR3 protein is CASSEPTSGAYEQYF. The DNA for the CDR3 is TGTGCCAGCAGTGAGCCTACTAGCGGAGCCTACGAGCAGTACTTC. This chain joins TRBV6-1 and TRBJ2-7, with 8 bases that match TRBD2. Germline values: CDR1 MNHNS, CDR2 SASEGT. Trimming removed 3 bases from V and 2 bases from J; junction bases left unmatched: 6. The CDR3 is 15 amino acids.

The chain is built from TRBV7-3 and TRBJ2-1; 12 bases are a match to TRBD1. Germline CDR1 is SGHTA and CDR2 is FQGTGA. The CDR3 is 15 amino acids. Germline trimming cut 5 bases from V and 9 bases from J; bases unmatched to any gene: 8. The CDR3 nucleotides read TGTGCCAGCAGCCCCGGGACAGGGGGCCTCATTGAGCAGTTCTTC. It codes for CASSPGTGGLIEQFF.